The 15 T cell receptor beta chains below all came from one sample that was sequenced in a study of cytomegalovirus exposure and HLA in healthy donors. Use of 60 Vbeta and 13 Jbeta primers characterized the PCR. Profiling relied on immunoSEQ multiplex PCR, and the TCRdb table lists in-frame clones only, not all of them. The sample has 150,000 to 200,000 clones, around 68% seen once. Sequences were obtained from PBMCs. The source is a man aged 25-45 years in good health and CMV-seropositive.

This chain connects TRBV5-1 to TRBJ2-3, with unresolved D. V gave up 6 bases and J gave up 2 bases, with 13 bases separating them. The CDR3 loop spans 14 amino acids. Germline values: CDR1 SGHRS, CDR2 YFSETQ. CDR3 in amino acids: CASNLSPVTDTQYF. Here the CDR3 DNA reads TGCGCCAGCAATCTCTCACCGGTCACAGATACGCAGTATTTT.

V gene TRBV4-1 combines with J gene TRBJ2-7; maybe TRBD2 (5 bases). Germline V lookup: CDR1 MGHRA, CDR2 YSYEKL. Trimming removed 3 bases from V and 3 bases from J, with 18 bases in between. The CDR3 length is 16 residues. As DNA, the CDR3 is TGCGCCAGCAGCCAGAGGGTCCCTCCCAGCTTCTACGAGCAGTACTTC. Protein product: CASSQRVPPSFYEQYF.

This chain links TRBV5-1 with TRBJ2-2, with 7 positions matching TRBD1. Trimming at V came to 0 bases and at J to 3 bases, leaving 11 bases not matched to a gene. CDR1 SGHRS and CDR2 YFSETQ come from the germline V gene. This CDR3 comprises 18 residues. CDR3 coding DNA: TGCGCCAGCAGCTTGGAAGGGGGCCCCACCGCGGACACCGGGGAGCTGTTTTTT. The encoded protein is CASSLEGGPTADTGELFF. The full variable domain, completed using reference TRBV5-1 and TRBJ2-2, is KAGVTQTPRYLIKTRGQQVTLSCSPISGHRSVSWYQQTPGQGLQFLFEYFSETQRNKGNFPGRFSGRQFSNSRSEMNVSTLELGDSALYLCASSLEGGPTADTGELFFGEGSRLTVL.

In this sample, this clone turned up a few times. The CDR3 sequence is CASSLRATSGRAGYEQYF. The CDR3 bases are TGTGCCAGCAGTTTAAGGGCGACTAGCGGGAGGGCCGGGTACGAGCAGTACTTC. The V call is TRBV27, the J call TRBJ2-7, with 14 nucleotides matching TRBD2. V lost 2 bases and J lost 4; bases outside the gene matches: 10. The CDR3 consists of 18 residues. Germline V CDR1 and CDR2: MNHEY, SMNVEV (reference sequence).

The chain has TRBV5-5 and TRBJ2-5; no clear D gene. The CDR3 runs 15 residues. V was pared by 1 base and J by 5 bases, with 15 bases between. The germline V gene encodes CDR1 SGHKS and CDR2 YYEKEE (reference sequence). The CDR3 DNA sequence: TGTGCCAGCAGCTTGTTCAACAGTTTCCTTGAGACCCAGTACTTC. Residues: CASSLFNSFLETQYF.

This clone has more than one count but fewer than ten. The CDR3 here is CASSRVSPTSEITYEQYF. The CDR3 DNA follows: TGTGCCAGCAGCAGGGTTTCTCCGACTAGCGAGATCACCTACGAGCAGTACTTC. The chain combines TRBV7-6 with TRBJ2-7; 8 bases match TRBD2. The CDR3 is made up of 18 amino acids. With V trimmed by 5 bases and J by 2 bases, 17 bases remained unmatched. Germline V gene sequence: CDR1 SGHVS, CDR2 FNYEAQ. The full variable domain, in which reference TRBV7-6 and TRBJ2-7 provide the parts outside the CDR3, is GAGVSQSPRYKVTKRGQDVALRCDPISGHVSLYWYRQALGQGPEFLTYFNYEAQQDKSGLPNDRFSAERPEGSISTLTIQRTEQRDSAMYRCASSRVSPTSEITYEQYFGPGTRLTVT.

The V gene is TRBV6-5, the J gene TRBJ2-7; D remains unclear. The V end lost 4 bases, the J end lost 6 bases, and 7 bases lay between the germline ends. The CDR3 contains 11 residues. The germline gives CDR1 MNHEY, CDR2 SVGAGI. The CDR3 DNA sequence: TGTGCCAGCAGTTCCTTGTCCGAGCAGTACTTC. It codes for CASSSLSEQYF.

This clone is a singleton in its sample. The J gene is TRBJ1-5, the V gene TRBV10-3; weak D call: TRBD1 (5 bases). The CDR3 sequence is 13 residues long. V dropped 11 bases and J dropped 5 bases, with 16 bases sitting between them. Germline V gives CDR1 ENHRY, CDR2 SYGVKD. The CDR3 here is CASNQGEDQPQHF. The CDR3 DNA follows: TGTGCCTCCAACCAAGGGGAAGATCAGCCCCAGCATTTT.

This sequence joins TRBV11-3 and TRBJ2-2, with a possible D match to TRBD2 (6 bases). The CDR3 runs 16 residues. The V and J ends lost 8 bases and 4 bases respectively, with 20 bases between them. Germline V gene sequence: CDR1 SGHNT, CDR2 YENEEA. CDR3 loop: CASSERAGRGTGELFF. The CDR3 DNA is TGTGCCAGCTCAGAGCGGGCGGGAAGGGGCACCGGGGAGCTGTTTTTT.

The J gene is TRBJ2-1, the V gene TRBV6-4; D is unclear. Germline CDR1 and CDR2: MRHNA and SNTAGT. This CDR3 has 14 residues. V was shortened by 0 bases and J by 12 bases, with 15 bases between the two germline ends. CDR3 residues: CASSDSVSRVGQFF. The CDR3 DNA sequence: TGTGCCAGCAGTGACTCAGTCAGTCGGGTAGGGCAGTTCTTC.

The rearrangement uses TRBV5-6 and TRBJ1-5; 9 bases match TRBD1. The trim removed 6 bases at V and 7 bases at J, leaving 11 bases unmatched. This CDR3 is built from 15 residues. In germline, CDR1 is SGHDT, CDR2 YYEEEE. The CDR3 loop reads CASTKGTGLRQPQHF. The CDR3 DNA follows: TGTGCCAGCACCAAAGGGACAGGGCTTAGGCAGCCCCAGCATTTT. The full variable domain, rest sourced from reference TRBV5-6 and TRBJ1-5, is DAGVTQSPTHLIKTRGQQVTLRCSPKSGHDTVSWYQQALGQGPQFIFQYYEEEERQRGNFPDRFSGHQFPNYSSELNVNALLLGDSALYLCASTKGTGLRQPQHFGDGTRLSIL.

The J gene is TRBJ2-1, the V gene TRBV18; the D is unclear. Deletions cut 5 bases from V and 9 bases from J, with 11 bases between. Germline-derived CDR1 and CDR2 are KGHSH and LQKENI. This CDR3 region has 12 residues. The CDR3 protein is CASSARKSEQFF. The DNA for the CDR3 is TGTGCCAGCTCAGCCAGGAAGAGTGAGCAGTTCTTC.

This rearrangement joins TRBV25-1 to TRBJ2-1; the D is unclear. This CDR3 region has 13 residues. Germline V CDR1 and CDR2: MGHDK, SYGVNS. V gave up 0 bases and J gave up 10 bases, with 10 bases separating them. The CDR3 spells CASSEYVQNEQFF. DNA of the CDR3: TGTGCCAGCAGTGAATATGTACAGAACGAGCAGTTCTTC.

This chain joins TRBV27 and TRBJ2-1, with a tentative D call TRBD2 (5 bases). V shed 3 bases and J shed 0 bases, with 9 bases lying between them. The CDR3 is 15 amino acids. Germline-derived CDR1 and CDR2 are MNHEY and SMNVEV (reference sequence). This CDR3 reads CASSLFRGSYNEQFF. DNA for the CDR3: TGTGCCAGCAGTTTGTTCCGGGGCTCCTACAATGAGCAGTTCTTC.

CDR3 sequence reads: CSGSGFGTEAFF. CDR3 coding DNA: TGCAGCGGAAGCGGCTTCGGCACTGAAGCTTTCTTT. The chain has TRBV29-1 and TRBJ1-1; no definite D call. The CDR3 is 12 amino acids. V lost 7 bases, J lost 4 bases, and 13 bases lay in between. Germline V gene lookup returns CDR1 SQVTM and CDR2 ANQGSEA.